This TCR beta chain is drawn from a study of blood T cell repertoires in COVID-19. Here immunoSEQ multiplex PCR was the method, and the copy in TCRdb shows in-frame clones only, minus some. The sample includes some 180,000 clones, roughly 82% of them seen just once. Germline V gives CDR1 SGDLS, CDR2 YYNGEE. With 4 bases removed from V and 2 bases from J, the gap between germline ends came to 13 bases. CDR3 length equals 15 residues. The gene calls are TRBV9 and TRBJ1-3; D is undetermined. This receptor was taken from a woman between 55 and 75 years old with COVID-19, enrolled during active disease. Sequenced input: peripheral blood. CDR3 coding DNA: TGTGCCAGCAGCCGGAGGGATGACGCTGGAAACACCATATATTTT. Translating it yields CASSRRDDAGNTIYF.